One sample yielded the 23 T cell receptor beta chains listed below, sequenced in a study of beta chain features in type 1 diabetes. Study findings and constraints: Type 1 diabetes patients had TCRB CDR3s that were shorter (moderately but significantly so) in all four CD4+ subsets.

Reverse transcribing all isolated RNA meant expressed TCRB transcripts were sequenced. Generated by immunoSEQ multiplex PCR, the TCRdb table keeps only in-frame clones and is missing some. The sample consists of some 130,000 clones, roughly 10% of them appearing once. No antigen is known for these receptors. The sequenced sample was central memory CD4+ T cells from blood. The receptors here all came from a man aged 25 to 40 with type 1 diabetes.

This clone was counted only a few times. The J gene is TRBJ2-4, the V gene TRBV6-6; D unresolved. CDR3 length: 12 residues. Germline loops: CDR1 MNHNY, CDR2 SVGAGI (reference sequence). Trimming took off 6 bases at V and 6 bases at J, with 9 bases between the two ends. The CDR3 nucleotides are TGTGCCAGCAGCCCCCCTTCAAACATTCAGTACTTC. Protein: CASSPPSNIQYF.

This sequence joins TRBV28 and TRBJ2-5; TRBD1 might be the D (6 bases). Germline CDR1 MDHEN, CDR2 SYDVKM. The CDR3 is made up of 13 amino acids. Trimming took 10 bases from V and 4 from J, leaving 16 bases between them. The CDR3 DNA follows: TGTGCCACTTACCACAGGGTTATAGAGACCCAGTACTTC. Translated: CATYHRVIETQYF.

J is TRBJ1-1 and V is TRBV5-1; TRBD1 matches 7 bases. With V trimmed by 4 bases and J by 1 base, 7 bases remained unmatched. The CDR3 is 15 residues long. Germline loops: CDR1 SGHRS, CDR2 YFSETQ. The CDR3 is CASSGRDSGNTEAFF. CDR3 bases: TGCGCCAGCAGCGGCCGGGACAGTGGGAACACTGAAGCTTTCTTT.

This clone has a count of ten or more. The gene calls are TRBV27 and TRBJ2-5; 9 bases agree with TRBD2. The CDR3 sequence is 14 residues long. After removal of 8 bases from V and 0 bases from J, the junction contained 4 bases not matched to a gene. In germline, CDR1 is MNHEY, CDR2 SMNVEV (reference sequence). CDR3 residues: CASRLAGHQETQYF. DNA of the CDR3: TGTGCCAGCCGGCTAGCGGGGCACCAAGAGACCCAGTACTTC.

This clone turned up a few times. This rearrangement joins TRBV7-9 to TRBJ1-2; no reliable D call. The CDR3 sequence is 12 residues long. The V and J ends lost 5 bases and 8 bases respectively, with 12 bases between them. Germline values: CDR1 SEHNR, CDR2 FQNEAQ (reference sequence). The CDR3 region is CASSPRGGGYTF. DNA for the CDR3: TGTGCCAGCAGCCCGCGGGGTGGGGGCTACACCTTC.

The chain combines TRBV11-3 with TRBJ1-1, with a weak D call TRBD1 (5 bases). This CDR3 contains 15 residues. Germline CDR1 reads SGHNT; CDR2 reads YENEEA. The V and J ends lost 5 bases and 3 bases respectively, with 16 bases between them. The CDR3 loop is CASSLVAGLDTEAFF. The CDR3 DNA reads TGTGCCAGCAGCCTCGTCGCAGGGTTAGACACTGAAGCTTTCTTT.

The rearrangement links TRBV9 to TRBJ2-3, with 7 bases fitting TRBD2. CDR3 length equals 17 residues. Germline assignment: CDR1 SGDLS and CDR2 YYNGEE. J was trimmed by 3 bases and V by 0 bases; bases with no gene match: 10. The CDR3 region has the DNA TGTGCCAGCAGCGTAGGGACTAGTAAGGGGTTGACAGATACGCAGTATTTT. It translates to CASSVGTSKGLTDTQYF.

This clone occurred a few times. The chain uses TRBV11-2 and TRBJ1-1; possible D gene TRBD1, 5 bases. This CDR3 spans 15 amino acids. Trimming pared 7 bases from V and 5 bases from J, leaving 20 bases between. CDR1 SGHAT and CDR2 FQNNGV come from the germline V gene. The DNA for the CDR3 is TGTGCCAGCACCAAACGACAGACCCTGGGGACTGAAGCTTTCTTT. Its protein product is CASTKRQTLGTEAFF.

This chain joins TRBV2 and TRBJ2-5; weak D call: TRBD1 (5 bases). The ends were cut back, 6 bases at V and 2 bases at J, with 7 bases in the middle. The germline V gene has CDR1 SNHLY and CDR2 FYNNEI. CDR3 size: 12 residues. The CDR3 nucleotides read TGTGCCAGCAGGACAGATCAAGAGACCCAGTACTTC. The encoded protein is CASRTDQETQYF. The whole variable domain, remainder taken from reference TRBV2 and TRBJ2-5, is EPEVTQTPSHQVTQMGQEVILRCVPISNHLYFYWYRQILGQKVEFLVSFYNNEISEKSEIFDDQFSVERPDGSNFTLKIRSTKLEDSAMYFCASRTDQETQYFGPGTRLLVL.

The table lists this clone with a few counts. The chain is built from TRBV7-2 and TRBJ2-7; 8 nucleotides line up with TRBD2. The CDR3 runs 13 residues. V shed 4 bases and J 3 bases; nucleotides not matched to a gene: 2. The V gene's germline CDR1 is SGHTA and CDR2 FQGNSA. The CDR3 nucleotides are TGTGCCAGCAGCTCGACTAGCGTCTACGAGCAGTACTTC. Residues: CASSSTSVYEQYF.

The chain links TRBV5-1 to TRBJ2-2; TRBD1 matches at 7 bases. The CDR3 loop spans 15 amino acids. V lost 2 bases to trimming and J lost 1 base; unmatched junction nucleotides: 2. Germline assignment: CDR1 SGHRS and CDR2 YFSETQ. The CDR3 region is CASSFGQENTGELFF. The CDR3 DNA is TGCGCCAGCAGCTTCGGACAGGAGAACACCGGGGAGCTGTTTTTT. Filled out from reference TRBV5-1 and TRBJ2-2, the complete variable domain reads KAGVTQTPRYLIKTRGQQVTLSCSPISGHRSVSWYQQTPGQGLQFLFEYFSETQRNKGNFPGRFSGRQFSNSRSEMNVSTLELGDSALYLCASSFGQENTGELFFGEGSRLTVL.

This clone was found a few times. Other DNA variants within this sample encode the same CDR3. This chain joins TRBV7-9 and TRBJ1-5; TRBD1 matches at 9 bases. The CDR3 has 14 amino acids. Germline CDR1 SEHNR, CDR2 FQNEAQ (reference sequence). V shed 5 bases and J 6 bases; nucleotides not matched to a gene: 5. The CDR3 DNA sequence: TGTGCCAGCAGCCCCACAGGGGGCGGTCAGCCCCAGCATTTT. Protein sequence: CASSPTGGGQPQHF.

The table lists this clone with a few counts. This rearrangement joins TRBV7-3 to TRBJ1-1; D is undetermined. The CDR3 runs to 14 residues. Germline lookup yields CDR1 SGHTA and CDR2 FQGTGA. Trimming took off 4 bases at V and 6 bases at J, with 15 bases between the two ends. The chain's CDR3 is CASSSGNIGAEAFF. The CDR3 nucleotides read TGTGCCAGCAGCTCTGGAAACATCGGAGCTGAAGCTTTCTTT.

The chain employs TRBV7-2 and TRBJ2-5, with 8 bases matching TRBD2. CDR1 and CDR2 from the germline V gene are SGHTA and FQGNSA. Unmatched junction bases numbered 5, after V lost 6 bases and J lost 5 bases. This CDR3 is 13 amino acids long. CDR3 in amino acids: CASSRGGEETQYF. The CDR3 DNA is TGTGCCAGCAGTCGGGGGGGCGAGGAGACCCAGTACTTC.

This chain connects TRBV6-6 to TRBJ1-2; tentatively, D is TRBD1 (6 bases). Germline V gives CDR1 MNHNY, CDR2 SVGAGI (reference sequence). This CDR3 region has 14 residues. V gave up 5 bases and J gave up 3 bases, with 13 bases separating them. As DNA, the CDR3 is TGTGCCAGCAGTAGCTACAGGGAATACTATGGCTACACCTTC. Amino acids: CASSSYREYYGYTF.

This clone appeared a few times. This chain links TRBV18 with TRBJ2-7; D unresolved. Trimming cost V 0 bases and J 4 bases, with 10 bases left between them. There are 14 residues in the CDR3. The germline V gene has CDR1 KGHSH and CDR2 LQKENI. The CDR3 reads CASSPPGSSYEQYF. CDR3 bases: TGTGCCAGCTCACCACCGGGCAGTTCTTACGAGCAGTACTTC.

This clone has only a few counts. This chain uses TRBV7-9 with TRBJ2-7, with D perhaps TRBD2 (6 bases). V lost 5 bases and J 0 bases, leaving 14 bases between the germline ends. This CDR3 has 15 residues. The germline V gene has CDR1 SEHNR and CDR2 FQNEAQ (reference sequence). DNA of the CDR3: TGTGCCAGCAGCCAAGTGCGGGATCCCTCCTACGAGCAGTACTTC. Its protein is CASSQVRDPSYEQYF.

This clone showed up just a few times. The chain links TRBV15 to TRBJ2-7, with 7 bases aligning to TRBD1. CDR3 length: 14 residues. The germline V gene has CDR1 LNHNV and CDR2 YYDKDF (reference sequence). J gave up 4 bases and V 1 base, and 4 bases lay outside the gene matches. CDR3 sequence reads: CATSRGDSWYEQYF. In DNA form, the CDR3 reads TGTGCCACCAGCAGAGGGGACAGTTGGTACGAGCAGTACTTC. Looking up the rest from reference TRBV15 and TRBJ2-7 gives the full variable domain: DAMVIQNPRYQVTQFGKPVTLSCSQTLNHNVMYWYQQKSSQAPKLLFHYYDKDFNNEADTPDNFQSRRPNTSFCFLDIRSPGLGDTAMYLCATSRGDSWYEQYFGPGTRLTVT.

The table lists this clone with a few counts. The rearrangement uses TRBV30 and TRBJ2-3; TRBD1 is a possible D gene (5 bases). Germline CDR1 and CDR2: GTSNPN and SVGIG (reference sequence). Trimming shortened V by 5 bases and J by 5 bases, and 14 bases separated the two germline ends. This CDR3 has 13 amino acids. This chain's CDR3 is CAWGLRGGDTQYF. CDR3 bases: TGTGCCTGGGGCCTAAGGGGTGGAGATACGCAGTATTTT.

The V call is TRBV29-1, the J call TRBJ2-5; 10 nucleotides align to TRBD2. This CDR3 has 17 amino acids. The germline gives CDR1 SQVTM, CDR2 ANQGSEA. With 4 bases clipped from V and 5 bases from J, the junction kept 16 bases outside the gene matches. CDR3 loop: CSVGVQLERGGWETQYF. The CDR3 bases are TGCAGCGTTGGTGTTCAGCTTGAGCGGGGGGGATGGGAGACCCAGTACTTC. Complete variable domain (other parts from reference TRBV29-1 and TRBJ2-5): SAVISQKPSRDICQRGTSLTIQCQVDSQVTMMFWYRQQPGQSLTLIATANQGSEATYESGFVIDKFPISRPNLTFSTLTVSNMSPEDSSIYLCSVGVQLERGGWETQYFGPGTRLLVL.

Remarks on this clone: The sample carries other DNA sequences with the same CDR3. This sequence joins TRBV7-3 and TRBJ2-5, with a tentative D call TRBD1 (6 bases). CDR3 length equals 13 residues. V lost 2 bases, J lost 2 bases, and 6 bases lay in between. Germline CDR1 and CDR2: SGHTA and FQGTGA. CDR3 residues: CASSLGQQETQYF. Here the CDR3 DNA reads TGTGCCAGCAGCTTAGGACAGCAAGAGACCCAGTACTTC.

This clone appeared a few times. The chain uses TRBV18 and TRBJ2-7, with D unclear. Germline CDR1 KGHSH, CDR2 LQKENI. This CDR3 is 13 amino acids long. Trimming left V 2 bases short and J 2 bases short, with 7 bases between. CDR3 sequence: CASSPEKTYEQYF. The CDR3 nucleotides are TGTGCCAGCTCACCAGAGAAGACCTACGAGCAGTACTTC.

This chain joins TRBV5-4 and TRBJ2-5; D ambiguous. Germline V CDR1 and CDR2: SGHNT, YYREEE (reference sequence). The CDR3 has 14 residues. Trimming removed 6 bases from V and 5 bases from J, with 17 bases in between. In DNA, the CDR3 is TGTGCCAGCACCCCTTTTGTCCGAGCGGAGACCCAGTACTTC. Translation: CASTPFVRAETQYF. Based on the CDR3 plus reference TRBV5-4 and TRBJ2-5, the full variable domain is ETGVTQSPTHLIKTRGQQVTLRCSSQSGHNTVSWYQQALGQGPQFIFQYYREEENGRGNFPPRFSGLQFPNYSSELNVNALELDDSALYLCASTPFVRAETQYFGPGTRLLVL.